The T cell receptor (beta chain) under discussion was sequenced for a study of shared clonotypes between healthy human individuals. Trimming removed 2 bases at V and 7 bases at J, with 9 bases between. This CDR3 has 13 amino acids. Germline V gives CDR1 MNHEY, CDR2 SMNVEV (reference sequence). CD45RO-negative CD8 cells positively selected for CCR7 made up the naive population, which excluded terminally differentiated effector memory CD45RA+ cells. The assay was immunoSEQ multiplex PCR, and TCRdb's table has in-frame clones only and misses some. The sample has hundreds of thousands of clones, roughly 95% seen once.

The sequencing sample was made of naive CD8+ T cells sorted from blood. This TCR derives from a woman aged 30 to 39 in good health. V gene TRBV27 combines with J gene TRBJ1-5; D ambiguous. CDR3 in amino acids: CASSLNGEQPQHF. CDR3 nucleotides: TGTGCCAGCAGTTTAAACGGGGAACAGCCCCAGCATTTT.